This TCR beta chain was sequenced during a study of T cell responses to AZD1222 COVID-19 vaccine. Repertoires were generated with immunoSEQ multiplex PCR, while TCRdb's copy carries only in-frame clones and drops some. The table records roughly 150,000 clones, 94% of them present only once. Study observations and caveats: Researchers report vaccine-associated CD4 TCRs spanning spike, with dominance at 160-218 and 743-854. There were repertoire samples only from the period after the peak T cell response. Two AZD1222 administrations were followed by greater Spike-specific TCR breadth and depth.

Concerning this clone: The antigen is unknown.

The CDR3 is 13 residues long. CDR1 and CDR2 from the germline V gene are MNHEY and SVGAGI. V shed 3 bases and J shed 2 bases, with 8 bases lying between them. The sequencing used peripheral blood, collected 28 days after the second AZD1222 dose. This TCR was sampled from an adult who received the AZD1222 COVID-19 vaccine. The chain employs TRBV6-5 and TRBJ2-7, with D uncertain. The CDR3 coding sequence is TGTGCCAGCAGTTATACTGGGACCTACGAGCAGTACTTC. Translated: CASSYTGTYEQYF.